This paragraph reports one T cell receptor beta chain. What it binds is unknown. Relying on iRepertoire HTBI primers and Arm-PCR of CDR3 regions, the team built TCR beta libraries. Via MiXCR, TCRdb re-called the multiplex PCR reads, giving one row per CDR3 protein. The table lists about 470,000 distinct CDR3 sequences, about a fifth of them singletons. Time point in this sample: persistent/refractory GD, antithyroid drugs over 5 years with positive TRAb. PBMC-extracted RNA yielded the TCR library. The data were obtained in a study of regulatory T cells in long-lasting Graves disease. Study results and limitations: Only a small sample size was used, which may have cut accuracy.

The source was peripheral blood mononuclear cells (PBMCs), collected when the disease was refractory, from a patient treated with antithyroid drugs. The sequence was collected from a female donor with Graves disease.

The CDR3 region has the DNA TGTGCCAGCAGCTTCGCGGGGTCCCCCTATGGCTACACCTTC. Encoded protein: CASSFAGSPYGYTF. The chain carries TRBV7-9 and TRBJ1-2; D gene ambiguous. Germline-derived CDR1 and CDR2 are SEHNR and FQNEAQ (reference sequence). Trimming cost V 3 bases and J 4 bases, with 12 bases left between them. The CDR3 covers 14 residues.